This T cell receptor (beta chain) was profiled in a study of spatial heterogeneity in lung cancer. Overall study context: Tumor-region TCR transcript counts correlated strongly with a T cell module score from matched bulk RNA-seq.

The CDR3 sequence is 12 residues long. The V gene's germline CDR1 is SQVTM and CDR2 ANQGSEA. Trimming took off 4 bases at V and 5 bases at J, with 11 bases between the two ends. This clonotype has at least ten counts. The antigen remains undetermined. Carried by each TCR cDNA molecule was a unique molecular identifier. One entry per CDR3 protein, called by TCRdb with MiXCR from the 5' RACE reads. The data contain 20,000 to 30,000 distinct CDR3 sequences, roughly 9% of them seen just once; the ten biggest clones take up over 7.5%. As to time point: sample taken at primary tumor resection. Broader study findings: Within tumors, counts of expanded alpha and beta TCRs tracked tumor mutation counts.

The receptor was derived from a male donor with early-stage non-small cell lung cancer. The sequences come from lung tumor tissue, collected at surgery. The chain links TRBV29-1 to TRBJ2-5, with D tentatively TRBD1 (5 bases). The CDR3 reads CSVAGSQETQYF. CDR3 DNA sequence: TGCAGCGTTGCAGGGTCTCAGGAGACCCAGTACTTC.